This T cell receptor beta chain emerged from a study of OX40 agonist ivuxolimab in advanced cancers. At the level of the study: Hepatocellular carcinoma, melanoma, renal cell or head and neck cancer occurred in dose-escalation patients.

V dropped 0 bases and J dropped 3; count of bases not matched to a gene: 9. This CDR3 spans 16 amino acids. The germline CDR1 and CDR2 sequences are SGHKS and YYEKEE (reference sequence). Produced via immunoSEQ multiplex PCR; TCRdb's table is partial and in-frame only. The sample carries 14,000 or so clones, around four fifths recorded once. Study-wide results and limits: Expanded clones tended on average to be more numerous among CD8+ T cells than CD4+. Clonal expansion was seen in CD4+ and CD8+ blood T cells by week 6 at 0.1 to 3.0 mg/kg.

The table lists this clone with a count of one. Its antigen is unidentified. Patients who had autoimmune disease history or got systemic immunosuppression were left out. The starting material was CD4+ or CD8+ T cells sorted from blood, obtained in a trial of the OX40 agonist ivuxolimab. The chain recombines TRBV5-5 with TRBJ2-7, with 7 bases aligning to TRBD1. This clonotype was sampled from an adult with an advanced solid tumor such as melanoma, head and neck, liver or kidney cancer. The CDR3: CASSLERGLGNYEQYF. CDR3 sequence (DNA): TGTGCCAGCAGCTTGGAGAGGGGGCTGGGGAACTACGAGCAGTACTTC. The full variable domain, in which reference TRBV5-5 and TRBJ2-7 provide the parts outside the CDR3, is DAGVTQSPTHLIKTRGQQVTLRCSPISGHKSVSWYQQVLGQGPQFIFQYYEKEERGRGNFPDRFSARQFPNYSSELNVNALLLGDSALYLCASSLERGLGNYEQYFGPGTRLTVT.